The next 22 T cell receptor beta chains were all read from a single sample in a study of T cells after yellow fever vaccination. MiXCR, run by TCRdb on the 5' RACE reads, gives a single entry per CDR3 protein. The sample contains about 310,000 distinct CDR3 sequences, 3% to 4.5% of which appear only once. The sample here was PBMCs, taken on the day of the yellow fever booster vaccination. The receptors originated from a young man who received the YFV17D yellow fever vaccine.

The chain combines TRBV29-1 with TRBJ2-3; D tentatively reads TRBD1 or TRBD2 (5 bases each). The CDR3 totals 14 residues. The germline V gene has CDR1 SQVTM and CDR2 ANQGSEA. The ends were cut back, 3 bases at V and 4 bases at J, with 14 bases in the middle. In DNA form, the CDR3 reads TGCAGCGTTGAGCGGTGGGGGAGCGCAGATACGCAGTATTTT. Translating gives CSVERWGSADTQYF.

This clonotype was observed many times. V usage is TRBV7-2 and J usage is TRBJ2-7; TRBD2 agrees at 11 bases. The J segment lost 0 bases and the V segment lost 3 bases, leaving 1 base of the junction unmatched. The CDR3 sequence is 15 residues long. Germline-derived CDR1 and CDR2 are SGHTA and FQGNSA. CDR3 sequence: CASSLTSGASYEQYF. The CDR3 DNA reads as TGTGCCAGCAGCTTGACTAGCGGGGCCTCCTACGAGCAGTACTTC.

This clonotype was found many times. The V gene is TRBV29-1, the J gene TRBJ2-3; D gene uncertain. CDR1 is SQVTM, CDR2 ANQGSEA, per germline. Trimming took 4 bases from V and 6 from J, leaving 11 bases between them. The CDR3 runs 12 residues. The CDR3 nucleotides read TGCAGCGTTGCCGCTAGTTCCGATACGCAGTATTTT. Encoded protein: CSVAASSDTQYF.

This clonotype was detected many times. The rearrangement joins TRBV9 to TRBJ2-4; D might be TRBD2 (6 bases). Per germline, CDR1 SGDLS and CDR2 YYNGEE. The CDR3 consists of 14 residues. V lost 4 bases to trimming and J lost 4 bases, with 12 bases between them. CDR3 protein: CASSRSGYKNIQYF. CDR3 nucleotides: TGTGCCAGCAGCCGGAGCGGGTATAAAAACATTCAGTACTTC. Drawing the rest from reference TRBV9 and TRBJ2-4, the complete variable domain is DSGVTQTPKHLITATGQRVTLRCSPRSGDLSVYWYQQSLDQGLQFLIQYYNGEERAKGNILERFSAQQFPDLHSELNLSSLELGDSALYFCASSRSGYKNIQYFGAGTRLSVL.

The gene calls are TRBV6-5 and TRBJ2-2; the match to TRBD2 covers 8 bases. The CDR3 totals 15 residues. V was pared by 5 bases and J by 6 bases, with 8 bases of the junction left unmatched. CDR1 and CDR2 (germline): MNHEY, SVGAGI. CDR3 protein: CASSPPGLDPGELFF. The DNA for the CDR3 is TGTGCCAGCAGTCCCCCGGGACTAGACCCCGGGGAGCTGTTTTTT.

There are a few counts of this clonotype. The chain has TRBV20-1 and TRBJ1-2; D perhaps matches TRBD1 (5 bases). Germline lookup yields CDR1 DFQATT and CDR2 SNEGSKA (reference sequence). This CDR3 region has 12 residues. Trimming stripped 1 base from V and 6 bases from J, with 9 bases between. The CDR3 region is CSARGTGHGYTF. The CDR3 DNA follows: TGCAGTGCTAGAGGTACAGGACATGGCTACACCTTC.

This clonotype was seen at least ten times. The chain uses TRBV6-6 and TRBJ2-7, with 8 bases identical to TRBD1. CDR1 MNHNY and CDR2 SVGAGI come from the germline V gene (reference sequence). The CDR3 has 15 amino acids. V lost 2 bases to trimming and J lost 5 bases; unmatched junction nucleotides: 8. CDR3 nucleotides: TGTGCCAGCAGTTACCCCGGACAGGGAGTAGACGAGCAGTACTTC. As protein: CASSYPGQGVDEQYF.

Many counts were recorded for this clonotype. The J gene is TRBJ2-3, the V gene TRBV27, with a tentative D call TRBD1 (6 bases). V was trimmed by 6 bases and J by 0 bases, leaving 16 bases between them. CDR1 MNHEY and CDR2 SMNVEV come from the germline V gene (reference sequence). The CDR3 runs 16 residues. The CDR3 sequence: CASSPGVGSSTDTQYF. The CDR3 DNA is TGTGCCAGCAGCCCAGGGGTGGGTTCTAGCACAGATACGCAGTATTTT.

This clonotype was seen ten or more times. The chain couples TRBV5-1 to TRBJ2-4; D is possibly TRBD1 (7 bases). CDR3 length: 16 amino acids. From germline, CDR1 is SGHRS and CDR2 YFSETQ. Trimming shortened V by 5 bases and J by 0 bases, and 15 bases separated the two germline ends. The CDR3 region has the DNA TGCGCCAGCAGGCGGGACAGCGCCTTAGCCAAAAACATTCAGTACTTC. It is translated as CASRRDSALAKNIQYF.

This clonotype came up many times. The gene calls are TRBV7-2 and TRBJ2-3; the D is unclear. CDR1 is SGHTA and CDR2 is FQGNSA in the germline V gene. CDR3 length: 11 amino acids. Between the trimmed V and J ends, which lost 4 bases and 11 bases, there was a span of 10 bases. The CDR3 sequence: CASSSSRKQYF. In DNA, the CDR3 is TGTGCCAGCAGCTCCTCTCGGAAGCAGTATTTT.

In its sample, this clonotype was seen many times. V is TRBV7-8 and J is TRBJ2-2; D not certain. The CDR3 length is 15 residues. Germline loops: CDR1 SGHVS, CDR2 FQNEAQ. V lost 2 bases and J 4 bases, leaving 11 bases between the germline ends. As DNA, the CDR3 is TGTGCCAGCAGCTTATCGGCTATGGGCACCGGGGAGCTGTTTTTT. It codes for CASSLSAMGTGELFF.

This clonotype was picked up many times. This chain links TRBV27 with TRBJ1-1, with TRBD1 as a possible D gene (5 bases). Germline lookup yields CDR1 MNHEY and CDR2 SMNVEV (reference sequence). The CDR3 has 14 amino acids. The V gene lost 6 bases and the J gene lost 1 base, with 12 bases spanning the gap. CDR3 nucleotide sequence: TGTGCCAGCAGGGAGGAGAGGGGGAACACTGAAGCTTTCTTT. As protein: CASREERGNTEAFF.

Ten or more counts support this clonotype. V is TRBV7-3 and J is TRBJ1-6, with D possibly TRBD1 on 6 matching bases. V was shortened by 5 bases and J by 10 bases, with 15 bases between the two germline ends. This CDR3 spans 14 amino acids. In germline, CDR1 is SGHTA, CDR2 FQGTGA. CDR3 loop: CASSRGHLRSPLHF. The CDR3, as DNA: TGTGCCAGCAGCAGGGGACATTTGAGATCACCCCTCCACTTT.

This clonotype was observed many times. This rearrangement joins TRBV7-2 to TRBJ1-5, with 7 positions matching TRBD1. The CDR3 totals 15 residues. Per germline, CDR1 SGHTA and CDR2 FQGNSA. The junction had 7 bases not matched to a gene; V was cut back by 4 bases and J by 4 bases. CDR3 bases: TGTGCCAGCAGCTATAGGACAGGCCGGAATCAGCCCCAGCATTTT. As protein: CASSYRTGRNQPQHF. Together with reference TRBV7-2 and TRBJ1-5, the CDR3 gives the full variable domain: GAGVSQSPSNKVTEKGKDVELRCDPISGHTALYWYRQSLGQGLEFLIYFQGNSAPDKSGLPSDRFSAERTGGSVSTLTIQRTQQEDSAVYLCASSYRTGRNQPQHFGDGTRLSIL.

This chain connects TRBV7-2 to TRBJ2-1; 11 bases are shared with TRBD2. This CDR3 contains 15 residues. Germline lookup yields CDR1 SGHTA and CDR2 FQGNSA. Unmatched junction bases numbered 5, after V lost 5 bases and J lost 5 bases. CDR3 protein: CASSMLAGGHNEQFF. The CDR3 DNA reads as TGTGCCAGCAGCATGCTAGCGGGGGGACACAATGAGCAGTTCTTC.

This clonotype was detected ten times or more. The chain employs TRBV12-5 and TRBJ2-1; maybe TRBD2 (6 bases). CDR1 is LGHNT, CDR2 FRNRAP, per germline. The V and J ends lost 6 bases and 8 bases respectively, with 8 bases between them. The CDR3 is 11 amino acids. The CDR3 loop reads CASGEGDEQFF. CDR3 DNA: TGTGCTAGTGGGGAGGGCGATGAGCAGTTCTTC.

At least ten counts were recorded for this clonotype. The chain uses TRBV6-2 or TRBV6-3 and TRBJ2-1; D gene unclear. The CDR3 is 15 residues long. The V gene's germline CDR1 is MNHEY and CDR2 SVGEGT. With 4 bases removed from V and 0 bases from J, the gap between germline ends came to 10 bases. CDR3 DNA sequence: TGTGCCAGCAGTTTCTTTCAGAGCTCCTACAATGAGCAGTTCTTC. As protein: CASSFFQSSYNEQFF.

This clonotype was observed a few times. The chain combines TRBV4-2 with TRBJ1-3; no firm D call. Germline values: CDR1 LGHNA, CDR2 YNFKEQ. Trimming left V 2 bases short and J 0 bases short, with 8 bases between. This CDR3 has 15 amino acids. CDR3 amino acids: CASSQKVLSGNTIYF. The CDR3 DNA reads TGTGCCAGCAGCCAAAAGGTACTCTCTGGAAACACCATATATTTT.

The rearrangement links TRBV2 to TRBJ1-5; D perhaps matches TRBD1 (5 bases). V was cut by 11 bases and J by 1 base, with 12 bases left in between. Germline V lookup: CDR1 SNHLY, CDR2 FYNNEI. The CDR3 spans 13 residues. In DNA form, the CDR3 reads TGTGCCGGGGGGGGTTTGAGCAATCAGCCCCAGCATTTT. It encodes CAGGGLSNQPQHF.

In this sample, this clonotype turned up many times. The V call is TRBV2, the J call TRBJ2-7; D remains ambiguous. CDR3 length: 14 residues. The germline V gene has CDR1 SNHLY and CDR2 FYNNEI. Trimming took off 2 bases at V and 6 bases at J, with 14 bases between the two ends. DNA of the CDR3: TGTGCCAGCAGTGAATATGGCGCTAGGGTCGAGCAGTACTTC. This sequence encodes CASSEYGARVEQYF.

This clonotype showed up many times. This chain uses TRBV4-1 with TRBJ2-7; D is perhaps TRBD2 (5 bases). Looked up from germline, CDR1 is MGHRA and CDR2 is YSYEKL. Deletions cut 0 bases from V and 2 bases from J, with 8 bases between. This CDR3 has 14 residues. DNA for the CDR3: TGCGCCAGCAGCCAAGAGAGGGCAGCCTACGAGCAGTACTTC. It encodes CASSQERAAYEQYF.

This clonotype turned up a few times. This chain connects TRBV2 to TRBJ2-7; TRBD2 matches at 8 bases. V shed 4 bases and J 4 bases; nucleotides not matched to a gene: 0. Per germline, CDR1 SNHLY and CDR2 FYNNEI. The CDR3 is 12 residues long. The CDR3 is CASSGLAYEQYF. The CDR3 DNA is TGTGCCAGCAGTGGACTAGCGTACGAGCAGTACTTC. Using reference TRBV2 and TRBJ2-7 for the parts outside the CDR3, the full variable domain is EPEVTQTPSHQVTQMGQEVILRCVPISNHLYFYWYRQILGQKVEFLVSFYNNEISEKSEIFDDQFSVERPDGSNFTLKIRSTKLEDSAMYFCASSGLAYEQYFGPGTRLTVT.